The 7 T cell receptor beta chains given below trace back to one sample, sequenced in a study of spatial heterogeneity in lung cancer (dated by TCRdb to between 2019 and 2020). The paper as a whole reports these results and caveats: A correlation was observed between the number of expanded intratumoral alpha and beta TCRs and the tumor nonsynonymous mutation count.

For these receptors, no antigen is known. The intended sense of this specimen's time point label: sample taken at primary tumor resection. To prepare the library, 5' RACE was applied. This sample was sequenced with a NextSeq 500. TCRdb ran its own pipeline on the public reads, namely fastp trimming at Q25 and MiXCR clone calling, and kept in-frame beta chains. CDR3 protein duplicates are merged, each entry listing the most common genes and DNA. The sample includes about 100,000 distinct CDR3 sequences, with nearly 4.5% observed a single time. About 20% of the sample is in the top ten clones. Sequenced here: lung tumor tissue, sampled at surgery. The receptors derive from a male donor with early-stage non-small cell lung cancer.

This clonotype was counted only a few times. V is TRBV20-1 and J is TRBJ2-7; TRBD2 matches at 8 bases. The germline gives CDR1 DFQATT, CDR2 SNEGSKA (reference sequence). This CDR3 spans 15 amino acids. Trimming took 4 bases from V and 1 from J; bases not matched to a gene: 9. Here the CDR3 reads CSAKKLADLSYEQYF. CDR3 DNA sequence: TGCAGTGCTAAGAAACTAGCGGATTTGTCCTACGAGCAGTACTTC.

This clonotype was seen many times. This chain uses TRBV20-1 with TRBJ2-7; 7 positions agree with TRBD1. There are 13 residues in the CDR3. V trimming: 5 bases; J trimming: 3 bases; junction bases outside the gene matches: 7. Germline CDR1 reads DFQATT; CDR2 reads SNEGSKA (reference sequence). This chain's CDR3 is CSAGTGQSYEQYF. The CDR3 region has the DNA TGCAGTGCTGGCACGGGACAGAGCTACGAGCAGTACTTC.

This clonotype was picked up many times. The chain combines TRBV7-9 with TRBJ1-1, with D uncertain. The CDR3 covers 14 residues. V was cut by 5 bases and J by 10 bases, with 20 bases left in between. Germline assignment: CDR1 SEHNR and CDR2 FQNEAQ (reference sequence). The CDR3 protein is CASSRSTGVLRAFF. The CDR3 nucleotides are TGTGCCAGCAGCCGATCTACTGGTGTTCTTCGAGCTTTCTTT.

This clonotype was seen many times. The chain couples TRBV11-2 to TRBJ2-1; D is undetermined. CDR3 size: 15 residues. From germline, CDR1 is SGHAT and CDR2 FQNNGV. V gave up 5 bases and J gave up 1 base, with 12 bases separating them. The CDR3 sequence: CASSPSFSSYNEQFF. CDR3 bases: TGTGCCAGCAGCCCCTCATTCTCATCCTACAATGAGCAGTTCTTC.

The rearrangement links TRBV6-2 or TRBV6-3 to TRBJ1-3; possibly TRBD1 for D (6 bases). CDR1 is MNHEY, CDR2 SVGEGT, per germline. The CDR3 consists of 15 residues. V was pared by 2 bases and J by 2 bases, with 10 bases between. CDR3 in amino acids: CASSYPQGAGNTIYF. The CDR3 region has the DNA TGTGCCAGCAGTTACCCACAGGGAGCTGGAAACACCATATATTTT.

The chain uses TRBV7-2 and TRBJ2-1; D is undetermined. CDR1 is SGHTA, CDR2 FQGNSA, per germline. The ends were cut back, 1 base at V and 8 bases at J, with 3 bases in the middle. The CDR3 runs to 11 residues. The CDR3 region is CASSLEYEQFF. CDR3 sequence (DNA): TGTGCCAGCAGCTTAGAATATGAGCAGTTCTTC.

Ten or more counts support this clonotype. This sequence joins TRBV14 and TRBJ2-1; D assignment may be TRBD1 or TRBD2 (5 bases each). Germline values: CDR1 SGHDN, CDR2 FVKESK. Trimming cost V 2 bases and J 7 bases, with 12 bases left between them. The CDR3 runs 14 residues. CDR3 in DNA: TGTGCCAGCAGCCAATCTTGGGGGAGTAATGAGCAGTTCTTC. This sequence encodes CASSQSWGSNEQFF.